This T cell receptor beta chain emerged from a study of blood T cells in healthy people across ages. Study-wide results and caveats: The CMV status of each donor remained undetermined, and this could have confounded shifts in expanded clonotypes. Higher diversity, along with more naive CD4+ cells, distinguished long-lived donors from aged donors.

A word on this clonotype: Its specificity is unknown.

The authors ran a second PCR of roughly 6 to 12 cycles using a sample-barcoded 5' primer and a J-beta primer mix. TCRdb ran MiXCR on the 5' RACE reads and lists one entry per CDR3 protein. The sample includes 760,000 or so distinct CDR3 sequences, around 25% of them seen just once. Germline lookup yields CDR1 SGHRS and CDR2 YFSETQ. V was trimmed by 3 bases and J by 11 bases, leaving 8 bases between them. The CDR3 contains 11 residues. This same sample was also part of a study on T cells of mothers and their children. That source adds: Sample barcodes and 2-4 random nucleotides came from the second PCR's M1S primer.

The chain links TRBV5-1 to TRBJ1-4; D uncertain. Sequencing used blood. This TCR came from a boy aged 5-17 years in good health. CDR3: CASSSDKKLFF. In DNA, the CDR3 is TGCGCCAGCAGCTCGGATAAGAAACTGTTTTTT. Complete variable domain (other parts from reference TRBV5-1 and TRBJ1-4): KAGVTQTPRYLIKTRGQQVTLSCSPISGHRSVSWYQQTPGQGLQFLFEYFSETQRNKGNFPGRFSGRQFSNSRSEMNVSTLELGDSALYLCASSSDKKLFFGSGTQLSVL.